This T cell receptor (beta chain) was captured in a study of spatial heterogeneity in lung cancer. In the study overall: More beta-chain than alpha-chain sequences were consistently detected.

Individual TCR cDNA molecules each bore their own unique molecular identifier. In TCRdb, the 5' RACE reads were re-called with MiXCR into one record per CDR3 protein. The sample has about 92,000 distinct CDR3 sequences, 9.5% to 15% seen once; the top ten hold roughly 41%. Per germline, CDR1 MDHEN and CDR2 SYDVKM. Between the trimmed V and J ends, which lost 4 bases and 10 bases, there was a span of 10 bases. This CDR3 is 11 amino acids long. Regarding time point: sample taken at primary tumor resection. Unsorted whole RNA from tumor, nontumor lung or frozen PBMC underwent sequencing. The cohort: 70 to 75 early-stage, untreated non-small cell lung cancer patients. Findings of the study overall: Tumor TCRs that were ubiquitous and expanded showed up in blood more at resection than follow-up.

This clonotype was counted many times. What it recognizes is unknown. The chain uses TRBV28 and TRBJ1-1; D not certain. This receptor was taken from a male donor with early-stage non-small cell lung cancer. Sequenced here: PBMCs, sampled at surgery. The CDR3 reads CASSSWVLAFF. CDR3 nucleotides: TGTGCCAGCAGTTCCTGGGTATTAGCTTTCTTT.